This T cell receptor (beta chain) was identified during a study of cytomegalovirus exposure and HLA in healthy donors. The CDR3 totals 14 residues. Germline V gene lookup returns CDR1 SQVTM and CDR2 ANQGSEA. Trimming cost V 0 bases and J 2 bases, with 11 bases left between them. The PCR made use of 60 Vbeta and 13 Jbeta primers. The assay was immunoSEQ multiplex PCR, and TCRdb's table has in-frame clones only and misses some. The table has about 180,000 clones, 70% to 85% seen once. Sequencing was done on a sample of PBMCs. This sequence was found in a young man in good health and CMV-seronegative. V is TRBV29-1 and J is TRBJ2-7; D is unresolved. This CDR3 reads CSVEEATSPYEQYF. The CDR3 DNA is TGCAGCGTTGAAGAAGCCACCTCCCCCTACGAGCAGTACTTC.